This entry describes one T cell receptor (beta chain). This clonotype occurred many times. Its antigen remains undetermined. No base qualities exist here, and no much larger clone lies one base off it. Sequenced on an Illumina HiSeq 2000. TCR beta chain libraries were generated through multiplex PCR amplification. The amplified TCR beta chain products were analyzed by high-throughput sequencing. TCRdb passed the public sequencing reads through fastp at Q25 and MiXCR, retaining productive beta sequences. Records with the same CDR3 protein are collapsed into one entry carrying the most frequent genes and DNA. Present in this sample are some 250,000 distinct CDR3 sequences, roughly a third of which were seen just once. Approximately 3.5% of the sample rests with the top ten. This specimen comes from a study of breast tumors, draining lymph nodes, adjacent tissues (dated by TCRdb to 2016 to 2017). As for the study more broadly: In breast cancer patients, the study compared the TCR beta repertoires of tumor, adjacent nontumor tissue and axillary lymph nodes. The study aimed to assess the relationships and possible T-cell exchange between tumor, surrounding tissue and draining lymph node repertoires in human breast cancer. The paper's findings and limits, for the study overall: A scenario in which most tumor T cells derive from the lymph node and then expand within tumor tissue was judged to be consistent with the data. Tumor and nontumor tissue repertoires were found to be significantly more similar in luminal-like than in basal-like breast cancer. Tumor T-cell repertoires showed less diversity than lymph node repertoires and more diversity than nontumor tissue repertoires, and tumor T-cell repertoires showed preferential V and J gene usage. The conclusion that tumor T cells originate in lymph nodes was presented as consistent with a hypothesis rather than as directly demonstrated.

The lymph node samples were taken from the axillary draining lymph nodes of breast cancer patients. Trimming at the junction amounts to 6 bases on V and 7 bases on J, and the germline ends lie 9 bases apart. From a lookup of the germline V gene, CDR1 and CDR2 are MDHEN and SYDVKM. Including the terminal cysteine and phenylalanine, the CDR3 comprises 12 residues. CDR3 DNA only is kept here, 36 bases in frame from base 1. In this chain, TRBV28 is recombined with TRBJ2-2; the D gene is perhaps TRBD1 or TRBD2, as each covers 5 bases. The source is a female donor with breast cancer. Some clones in this sample may be carry-over from other donors' samples. Material for sequencing was axillary lymph node tissue. The DNA sequence reads TGTGCCAGCAGGGGGGTCGTCGGGGAGCTGTTTTTT. It encodes CASRGVVGELFF.